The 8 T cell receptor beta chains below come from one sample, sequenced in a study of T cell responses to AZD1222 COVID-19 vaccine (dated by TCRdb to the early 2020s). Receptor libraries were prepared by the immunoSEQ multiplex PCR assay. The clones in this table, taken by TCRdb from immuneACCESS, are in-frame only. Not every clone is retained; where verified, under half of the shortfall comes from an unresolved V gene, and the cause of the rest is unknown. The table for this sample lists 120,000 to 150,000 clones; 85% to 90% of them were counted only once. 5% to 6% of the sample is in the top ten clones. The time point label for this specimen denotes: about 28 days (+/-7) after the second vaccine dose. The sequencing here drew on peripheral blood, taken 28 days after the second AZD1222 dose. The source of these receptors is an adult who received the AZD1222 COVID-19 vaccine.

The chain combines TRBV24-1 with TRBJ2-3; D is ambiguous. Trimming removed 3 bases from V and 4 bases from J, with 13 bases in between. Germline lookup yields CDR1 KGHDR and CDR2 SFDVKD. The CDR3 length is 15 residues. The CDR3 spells CATSDPRSSSDTQYF. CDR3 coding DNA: TGTGCCACCAGTGATCCCCGATCCTCTTCAGATACGCAGTATTTT.

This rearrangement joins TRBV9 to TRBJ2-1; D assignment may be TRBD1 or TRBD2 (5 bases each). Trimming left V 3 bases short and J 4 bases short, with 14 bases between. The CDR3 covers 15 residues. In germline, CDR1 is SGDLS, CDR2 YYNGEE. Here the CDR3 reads CASSAGTSRYNEQFF. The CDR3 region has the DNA TGTGCCAGCAGCGCCGGGACGTCAAGGTACAATGAGCAGTTCTTC.

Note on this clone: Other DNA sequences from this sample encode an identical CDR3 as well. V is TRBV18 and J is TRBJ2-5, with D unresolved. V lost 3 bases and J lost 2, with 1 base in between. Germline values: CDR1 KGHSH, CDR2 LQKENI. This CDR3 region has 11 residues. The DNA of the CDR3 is TGTGCCAGCTCACCGCAAGAGACCCAGTACTTC. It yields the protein CASSPQETQYF.

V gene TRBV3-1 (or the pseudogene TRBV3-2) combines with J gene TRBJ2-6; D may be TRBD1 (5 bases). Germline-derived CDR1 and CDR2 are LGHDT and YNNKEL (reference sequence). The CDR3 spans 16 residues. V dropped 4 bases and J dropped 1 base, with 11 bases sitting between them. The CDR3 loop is CASSLLSGSGANVLTF. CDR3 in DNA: TGTGCCAGCAGCCTACTCTCAGGGTCTGGGGCCAACGTCCTGACTTTC.

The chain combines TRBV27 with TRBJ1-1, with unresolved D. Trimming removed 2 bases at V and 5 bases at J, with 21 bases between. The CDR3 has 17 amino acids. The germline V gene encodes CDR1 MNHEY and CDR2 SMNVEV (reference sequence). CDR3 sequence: CASSLVGGEGFGTEAFF. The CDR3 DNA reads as TGTGCCAGCAGTTTAGTGGGCGGGGAGGGCTTCGGGACTGAAGCTTTCTTT.

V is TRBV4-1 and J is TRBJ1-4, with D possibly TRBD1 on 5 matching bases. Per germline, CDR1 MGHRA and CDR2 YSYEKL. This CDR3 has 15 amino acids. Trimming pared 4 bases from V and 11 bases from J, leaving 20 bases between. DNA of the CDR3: TGCGCCAGCAGCCTACCGGGACCCGGGAGTCGGAAACTGTTTTTT. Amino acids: CASSLPGPGSRKLFF.

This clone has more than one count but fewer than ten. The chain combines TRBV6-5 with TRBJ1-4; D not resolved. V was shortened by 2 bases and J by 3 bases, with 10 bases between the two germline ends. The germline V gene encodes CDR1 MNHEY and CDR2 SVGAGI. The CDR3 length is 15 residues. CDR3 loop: CASSYNLGSNEKLFF. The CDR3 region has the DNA TGTGCCAGCAGTTACAACCTGGGGTCTAATGAAAAACTGTTTTTT.

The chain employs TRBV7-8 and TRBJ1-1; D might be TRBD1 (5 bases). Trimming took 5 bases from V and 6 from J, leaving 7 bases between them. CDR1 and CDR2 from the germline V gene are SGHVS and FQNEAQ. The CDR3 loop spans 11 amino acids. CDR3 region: CASSLRAEAFF. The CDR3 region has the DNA TGTGCCAGCAGCCTCAGGGCTGAAGCTTTCTTT.